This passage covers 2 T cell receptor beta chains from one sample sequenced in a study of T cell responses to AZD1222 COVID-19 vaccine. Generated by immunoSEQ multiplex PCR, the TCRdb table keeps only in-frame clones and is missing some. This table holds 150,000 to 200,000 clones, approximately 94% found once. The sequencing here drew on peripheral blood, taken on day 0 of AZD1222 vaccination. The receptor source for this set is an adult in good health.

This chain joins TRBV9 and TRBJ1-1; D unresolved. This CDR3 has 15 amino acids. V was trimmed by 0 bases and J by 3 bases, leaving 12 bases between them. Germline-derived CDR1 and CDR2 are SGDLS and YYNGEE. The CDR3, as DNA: TGTGCCAGCAGCGTAGCTCCCGACCCAGACACTGAAGCTTTCTTT. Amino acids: CASSVAPDPDTEAFF. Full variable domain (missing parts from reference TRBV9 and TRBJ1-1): DSGVTQTPKHLITATGQRVTLRCSPRSGDLSVYWYQQSLDQGLQFLIQYYNGEERAKGNILERFSAQQFPDLHSELNLSSLELGDSALYFCASSVAPDPDTEAFFGQGTRLTVV.

The CDR3 region is CASSGDDLIYTGELFF. The CDR3 coding sequence is TGTGCCAGTAGTGGCGACGACCTGATATACACCGGGGAGCTGTTTTTT. The V gene is TRBV19, the J gene TRBJ2-2; no reliable D call. Trimming took 5 bases from V and 3 from J, leaving 16 bases between them. There are 16 residues in the CDR3. Germline V gene data show CDR1 as LNHDA and CDR2 as SQIVND (reference sequence).